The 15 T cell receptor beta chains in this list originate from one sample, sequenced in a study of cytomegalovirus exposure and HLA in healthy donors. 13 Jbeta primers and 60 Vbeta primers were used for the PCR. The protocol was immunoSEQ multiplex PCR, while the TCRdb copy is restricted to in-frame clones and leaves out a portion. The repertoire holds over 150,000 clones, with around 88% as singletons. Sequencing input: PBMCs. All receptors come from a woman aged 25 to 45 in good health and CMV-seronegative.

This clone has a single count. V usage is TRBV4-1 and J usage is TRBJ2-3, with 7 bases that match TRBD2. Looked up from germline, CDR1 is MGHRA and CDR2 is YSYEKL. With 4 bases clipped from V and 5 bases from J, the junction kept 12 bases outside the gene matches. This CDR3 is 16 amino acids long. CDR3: CASSPYRREKVDTQYF. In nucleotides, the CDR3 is TGCGCCAGCAGCCCCTACCGGCGGGAGAAGGTAGATACGCAGTATTTT.

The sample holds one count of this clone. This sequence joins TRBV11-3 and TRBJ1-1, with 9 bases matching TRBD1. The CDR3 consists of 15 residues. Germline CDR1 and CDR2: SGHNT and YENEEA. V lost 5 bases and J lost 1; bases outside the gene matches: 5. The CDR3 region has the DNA TGTGCCAGCAGCCCTGGGACAGGGAAGAACACTGAAGCTTTCTTT. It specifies CASSPGTGKNTEAFF.

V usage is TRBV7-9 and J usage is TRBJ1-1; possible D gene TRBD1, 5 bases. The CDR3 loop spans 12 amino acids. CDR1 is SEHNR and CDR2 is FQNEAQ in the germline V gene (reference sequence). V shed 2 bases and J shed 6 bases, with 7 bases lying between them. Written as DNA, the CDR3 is TGTGCCAGCAGCTTACAGGGCGCTGAAGCTTTCTTT. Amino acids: CASSLQGAEAFF.

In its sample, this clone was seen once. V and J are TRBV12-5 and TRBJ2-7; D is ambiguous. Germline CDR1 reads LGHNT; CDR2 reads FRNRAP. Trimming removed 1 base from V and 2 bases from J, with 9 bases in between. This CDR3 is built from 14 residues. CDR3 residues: CASGLGVGAYEQYF. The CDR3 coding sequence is TGTGCTAGTGGTTTGGGGGTAGGAGCCTACGAGCAGTACTTC.

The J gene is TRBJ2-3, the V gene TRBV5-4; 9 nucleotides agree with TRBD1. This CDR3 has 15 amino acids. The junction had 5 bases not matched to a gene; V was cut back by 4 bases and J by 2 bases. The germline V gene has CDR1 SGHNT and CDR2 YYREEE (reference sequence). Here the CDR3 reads CASSPGQGFTDTQYF. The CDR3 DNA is TGTGCCAGCAGCCCGGGACAGGGTTTCACAGATACGCAGTATTTT.

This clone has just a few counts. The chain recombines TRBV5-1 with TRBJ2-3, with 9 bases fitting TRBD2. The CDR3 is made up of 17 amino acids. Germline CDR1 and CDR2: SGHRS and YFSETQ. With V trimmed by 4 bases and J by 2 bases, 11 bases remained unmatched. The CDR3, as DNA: TGCGCCAGCAGCCGCCGGGTAGCGGGAGATCCCACAGATACGCAGTATTTT. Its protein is CASSRRVAGDPTDTQYF.

The CDR3 DNA sequence: TGTGCCAGCAGTCCGACTCCGAACACTGAAGCTTTCTTT. Encoded protein: CASSPTPNTEAFF. J is TRBJ1-1 and V is TRBV25-1; D gene uncertain. Germline V CDR1 and CDR2: MGHDK, SYGVNS. The CDR3 is made up of 13 amino acids. The ends were cut back, 5 bases at V and 1 base at J, with 8 bases in the middle.

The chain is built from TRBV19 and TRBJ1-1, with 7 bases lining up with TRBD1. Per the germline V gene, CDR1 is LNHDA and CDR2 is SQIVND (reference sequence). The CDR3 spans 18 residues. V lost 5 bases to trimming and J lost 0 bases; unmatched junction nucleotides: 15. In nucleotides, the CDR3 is TGTGCCAGTAGTTCGCCACTGACAGGGCGGTCGATGAACACTGAAGCTTTCTTT. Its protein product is CASSSPLTGRSMNTEAFF.

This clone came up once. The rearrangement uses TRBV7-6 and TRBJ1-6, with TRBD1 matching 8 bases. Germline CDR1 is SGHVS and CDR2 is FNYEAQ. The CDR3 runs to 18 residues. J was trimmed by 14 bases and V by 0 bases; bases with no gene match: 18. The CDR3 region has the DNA TGTGCCAGCAGCTTAGCCACTCCGGGAACAGGGGGGGGAATATCCCTCCACTTT. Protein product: CASSLATPGTGGGISLHF.

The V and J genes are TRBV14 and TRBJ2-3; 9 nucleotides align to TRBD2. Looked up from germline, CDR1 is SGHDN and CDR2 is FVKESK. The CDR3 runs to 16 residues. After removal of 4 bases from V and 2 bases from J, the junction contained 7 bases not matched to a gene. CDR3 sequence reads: CASSLSSGSVTDTQYF. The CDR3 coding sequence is TGTGCCAGCAGCCTAAGTAGCGGGAGTGTCACAGATACGCAGTATTTT.

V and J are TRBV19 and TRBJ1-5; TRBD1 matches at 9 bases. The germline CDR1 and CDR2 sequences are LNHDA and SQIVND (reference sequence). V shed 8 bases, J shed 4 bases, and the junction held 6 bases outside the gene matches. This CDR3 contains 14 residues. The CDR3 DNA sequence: TGTGCCAGTGGCCCGACAGGGGGGAATCAGCCCCAGCATTTT. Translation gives CASGPTGGNQPQHF.

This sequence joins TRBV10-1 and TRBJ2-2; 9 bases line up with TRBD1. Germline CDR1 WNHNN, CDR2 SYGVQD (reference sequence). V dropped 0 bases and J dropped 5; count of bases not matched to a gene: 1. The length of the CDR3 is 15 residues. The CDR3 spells CASSESGQGTGELFF. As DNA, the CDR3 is TGCGCCAGCAGTGAGTCAGGACAGGGGACCGGGGAGCTGTTTTTT.

The CDR3 coding sequence is TGTGCCTGGAGTGTACACGGACAGGGGTCCGAAAAACTGTTTTTT. As protein: CAWSVHGQGSEKLFF. V is TRBV30 and J is TRBJ1-4; 9 nucleotides agree with TRBD1. Germline V gene data show CDR1 as GTSNPN and CDR2 as SVGIG (reference sequence). The CDR3 loop spans 15 amino acids. The ends lost 0 bases at V and 8 bases at J; junction bases unmatched: 7.

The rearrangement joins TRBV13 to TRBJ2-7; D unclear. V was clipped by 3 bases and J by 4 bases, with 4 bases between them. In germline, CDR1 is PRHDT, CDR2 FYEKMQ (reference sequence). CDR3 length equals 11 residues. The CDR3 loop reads CASSFRYEQYF. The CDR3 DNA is TGTGCCAGCAGCTTCAGGTACGAGCAGTACTTC.

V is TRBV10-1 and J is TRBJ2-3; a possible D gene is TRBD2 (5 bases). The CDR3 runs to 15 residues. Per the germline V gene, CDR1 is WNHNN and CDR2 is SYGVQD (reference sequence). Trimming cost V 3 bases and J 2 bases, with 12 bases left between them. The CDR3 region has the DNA TGCGCCAGCAGTGATGGACTTCACAACACAGATACGCAGTATTTT. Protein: CASSDGLHNTDTQYF.